This TCR beta chain is drawn from a study of shared clonotypes between healthy human individuals. Findings and caveats of the study: Rarefaction revealed incomplete sorted-subset sequencing despite large depth. A few donors had about 5.1% of their naive CD4 clonotypes in common.

Of note for this clone: Its antigen is still unknown.

This CDR3 is built from 14 residues. Investigators spread the genomic DNA of each subset evenly over several immunoSEQ plates. Here immunoSEQ multiplex PCR was the method, and the copy in TCRdb shows in-frame clones only, minus some. Of some 630,000 clones in the sample, approximately 75% were seen once. The genes are TRBV21-1 and TRBJ2-3. TRBV21-1 is deemed a pseudogene. The material sequenced was memory CD4+ T cells sorted from blood. Subset described: CD45RA-negative fraction. This TCR derives from a woman aged 25 to 45 in good health. The CDR3 region is CASSKEGTGDTQYF. CDR3 coding DNA: TGTGCCAGCAGCAAAGAAGGGACGGGAGATACGCAGTATTTT.